Presented here are 30 T cell receptor beta chains from one specimen sequenced in a study of blood T cell repertoires in COVID-19. Repertoires were generated with immunoSEQ multiplex PCR, while TCRdb's copy carries only in-frame clones and drops some. The repertoire includes 20,000 to 25,000 clones, around nine tenths of them detected once, and 8.8% sits in the top ten. The material sequenced was peripheral blood. These receptor sequences come from a human donor with active COVID-19. The donor label of this sample is uncertain.

J is TRBJ1-5 and V is TRBV28; D possibly corresponds to TRBD1 (5 bases). From germline, CDR1 is MDHEN and CDR2 SYDVKM. V was cut by 2 bases and J by 5 bases, with 13 bases left in between. CDR3 length: 15 amino acids. The CDR3 loop is CASSLARVSYQPQHF. CDR3 nucleotides: TGTGCCAGCAGTTTAGCCAGGGTATCGTATCAGCCCCAGCATTTT.

The chain uses TRBV7-2 and TRBJ2-5, with 7 bases aligning to TRBD2. Per the germline V gene, CDR1 is SGHTA and CDR2 is FQGNSA. The CDR3 is 14 amino acids. V lost 0 bases to trimming and J lost 5 bases; unmatched junction nucleotides: 3. In DNA form, the CDR3 reads TGTGCCAGCAGCTTAGCGGGAGGGCCCGAGACCCAGTACTTC. Protein: CASSLAGGPETQYF.

This clone was found once. This chain connects TRBV5-4 to TRBJ1-2; tentatively, D is TRBD1 (5 bases). V lost 0 bases to trimming and J lost 5 bases, with 8 bases between them. Germline loops: CDR1 SGHNT, CDR2 YYREEE (reference sequence). The CDR3 has 13 amino acids. CDR3 protein: CASSLGDSYGYTF. The CDR3 DNA reads TGTGCCAGCAGCTTGGGTGACAGTTATGGCTACACCTTC.

V usage is TRBV5-5 and J usage is TRBJ2-1, with D possibly matching TRBD2 (6 bases). This CDR3 has 15 residues. The ends were cut back, 4 bases at V and 4 bases at J, with 15 bases in the middle. Looked up from germline, CDR1 is SGHKS and CDR2 is YYEKEE (reference sequence). The CDR3 DNA reads as TGTGCCAGCAGCGCCTCTTCGGGGGATTACAATGAGCAGTTCTTC. Amino acids: CASSASSGDYNEQFF. The full variable domain, in which reference TRBV5-5 and TRBJ2-1 provide the parts outside the CDR3, is DAGVTQSPTHLIKTRGQQVTLRCSPISGHKSVSWYQQVLGQGPQFIFQYYEKEERGRGNFPDRFSARQFPNYSSELNVNALLLGDSALYLCASSASSGDYNEQFFGPGTRLTVL.

The CDR3 DNA sequence: TGTGCCTCAACCTCAGGATGGGGGCGCAGGGAAGAGACCCAGTACTTC. Encoded protein: CASTSGWGRREETQYF. J is TRBJ2-5 and V is TRBV19; D possibly corresponds to TRBD1 (6 bases). This CDR3 region has 16 residues. Germline CDR1 LNHDA, CDR2 SQIVND (reference sequence). Trimming left V 11 bases short and J 3 bases short, with 25 bases between.

The chain is built from TRBV28 and TRBJ1-4, with D hard to call. Trimming removed 1 base from V and 5 bases from J, with 11 bases in between. The CDR3 is 15 residues long. Germline V lookup: CDR1 MDHEN, CDR2 SYDVKM. Written as DNA, the CDR3 is TGTGCCAGCAGTTTATTAGAGGGAGGAAATGAAAAACTGTTTTTT. Its translation is CASSLLEGGNEKLFF.

The chain joins TRBV5-1 to TRBJ2-7; D is possibly TRBD2 (6 bases). The V and J ends lost 3 bases and 0 bases respectively, with 16 bases between them. This CDR3 comprises 16 residues. Germline V gives CDR1 SGHRS, CDR2 YFSETQ. CDR3 region: CASSSGSGSYSYEQYF. Written as DNA, the CDR3 is TGCGCCAGCAGCTCCGGGAGTGGTTCCTACTCCTACGAGCAGTACTTC.

This clone showed up just once. This chain joins TRBV11-2 and TRBJ2-7; 7 bases match TRBD1. This CDR3 is built from 15 residues. The V segment lost 5 bases and the J segment 5 bases; nucleotides outside the gene matches: 12. The germline CDR1 and CDR2 sequences are SGHAT and FQNNGV. CDR3 protein: CASSPSPTGYDEQYF. CDR3 in DNA: TGTGCCAGCAGCCCCTCACCGACAGGGTACGACGAGCAGTACTTC.

The chain couples TRBV13 to TRBJ2-2; TRBD2 agrees at 9 bases. Unmatched junction bases numbered 6, after V lost 4 bases and J lost 0 bases. The CDR3 totals 17 residues. Germline loops: CDR1 PRHDT, CDR2 FYEKMQ (reference sequence). Here the CDR3 DNA reads TGTGCCAGCAGCTCGTCCTTAGCGGGAGCGAACACCGGGGAGCTGTTTTTT. Protein: CASSSSLAGANTGELFF.

This chain uses TRBV7-3 with TRBJ1-1, with a possible D match to TRBD1 (5 bases). Germline CDR1 and CDR2: SGHTA and FQGTGA. The CDR3 is 13 amino acids. V lost 4 bases, J lost 1 base, and 7 bases lay in between. The CDR3 region has the DNA TGTGCCAGCAGCTCCCAGGGGAACACTGAAGCTTTCTTT. Amino acids: CASSSQGNTEAFF.

This clone has just one count. V usage is TRBV27 and J usage is TRBJ1-5, with 8 bases lining up with TRBD1. CDR1 and CDR2 from the germline V gene are MNHEY and SMNVEV (reference sequence). The CDR3 extends over 16 amino acids. V shed 5 bases, J shed 2 bases, and the junction held 8 bases outside the gene matches. Here the CDR3 reads CASSQDRVSGNQPQHF. DNA for the CDR3: TGTGCCAGCAGTCAGGACAGGGTATCGGGCAATCAGCCCCAGCATTTT.

This chain links TRBV7-2 with TRBJ2-5; TRBD2 might be the D (6 bases). CDR1 is SGHTA and CDR2 is FQGNSA in the germline V gene. V shed 5 bases and J shed 3 bases, with 13 bases lying between them. CDR3 length: 14 residues. The CDR3 spells CASSRGGSEETQYF. The CDR3 coding sequence is TGTGCCAGCAGCCGTGGGGGGTCAGAAGAGACCCAGTACTTC.

The genes are TRBV7-2 and TRBJ2-1; 8 nucleotides match TRBD1. Germline V gene data show CDR1 as SGHTA and CDR2 as FQGNSA. V dropped 5 bases and J dropped 7; count of bases not matched to a gene: 10. CDR3 length: 15 amino acids. The CDR3 coding sequence is TGTGCCAGCAGCCGCCAGGGGGCGGTATTGAATGAGCAGTTCTTC. It specifies CASSRQGAVLNEQFF. The full variable domain, in which reference TRBV7-2 and TRBJ2-1 provide the parts outside the CDR3, is GAGVSQSPSNKVTEKGKDVELRCDPISGHTALYWYRQSLGQGLEFLIYFQGNSAPDKSGLPSDRFSAERTGGSVSTLTIQRTQQEDSAVYLCASSRQGAVLNEQFFGPGTRLTVL.

The V and J genes are TRBV20-1 and TRBJ2-1; D ambiguous. Germline V lookup: CDR1 DFQATT, CDR2 SNEGSKA (reference sequence). The ends were cut back, 2 bases at V and 7 bases at J, with 6 bases in the middle. This CDR3 has 11 amino acids. The CDR3 coding sequence is TGCAGTGCTAGACCCATTAATGAGCAGTTCTTC. It encodes CSARPINEQFF.

This chain connects TRBV9 to TRBJ2-7; maybe TRBD2 (7 bases). Germline V gene sequence: CDR1 SGDLS, CDR2 YYNGEE. The CDR3 runs to 15 residues. Trimming left V 3 bases short and J 2 bases short, with 15 bases between. CDR3 bases: TGTGCCAGCAGCGCTATGGGGGGGCTACCCTACGAGCAGTACTTC. The encoded protein is CASSAMGGLPYEQYF.

The rearrangement uses TRBV7-9 and TRBJ2-5; tentative D call: TRBD2 (5 bases). CDR3 length: 14 amino acids. V was shortened by 5 bases and J by 4 bases, with 14 bases between the two germline ends. CDR1 is SEHNR, CDR2 FQNEAQ, per germline (reference sequence). As DNA, the CDR3 is TGTGCCAGCAGCCTCCTCGACTACGGAGAGACCCAGTACTTC. This translates into CASSLLDYGETQYF. The complete variable domain, with remaining parts taken from reference TRBV7-9 and TRBJ2-5, reads DTGVSQNPRHKITKRGQNVTFRCDPISEHNRLYWYRQTLGQGPEFLTYFQNEAQLEKSRLLSDRFSAERPKGSFSTLEIQRTEQGDSAMYLCASSLLDYGETQYFGPGTRLLVL.

The V and J genes are TRBV7-2 and TRBJ2-7; possible D gene TRBD2, 6 bases. CDR3 size: 14 residues. Germline V CDR1 and CDR2: SGHTA, FQGNSA. With 2 bases removed from V and 0 bases from J, the gap between germline ends came to 8 bases. This CDR3 reads CASSLLAASYEQYF. The CDR3 nucleotides read TGTGCCAGCAGCTTATTAGCGGCCTCCTACGAGCAGTACTTC.

This rearrangement joins TRBV11-2 to TRBJ2-1, with 8 bases aligning to TRBD2. The germline V gene has CDR1 SGHAT and CDR2 FQNNGV. Germline trimming cut 2 bases from V and 7 bases from J; bases unmatched to any gene: 7. The CDR3 is 15 amino acids. CDR3 loop: CASSLISGRRNEQFF. The CDR3 bases are TGTGCCAGCAGCTTAATAAGCGGGAGAAGGAATGAGCAGTTCTTC.

The V call is TRBV7-3, the J call TRBJ2-1, with 7 bases lining up with TRBD2. Germline CDR1 reads SGHTA; CDR2 reads FQGTGA. With V trimmed by 1 base and J by 9 bases, 24 bases remained unmatched. The CDR3 sequence is 20 residues long. The CDR3 nucleotides are TGTGCCAGCAGCTTAAGGATTGGCGCTAGCGGAGCTGGAGAACCCGCTGAGCAGTTCTTC. Translation gives CASSLRIGASGAGEPAEQFF.

The rearrangement links TRBV30 to TRBJ1-5; D unresolved. The CDR3 is 15 residues long. Germline V gives CDR1 GTSNPN, CDR2 SVGIG (reference sequence). Trimming left V 1 base short and J 2 bases short, with 12 bases between. The CDR3 DNA is TGTGCCTGGAGTGCCCCGACCCTAGGCAATCAGCCCCAGCATTTT. Translation gives CAWSAPTLGNQPQHF.

This sequence joins TRBV6-5 and TRBJ1-1, with a tentative D call TRBD1 (6 bases). The CDR3 totals 13 residues. V lost 0 bases and J lost 8, with 10 bases in between. Germline V gene data show CDR1 as MNHEY and CDR2 as SVGAGI. CDR3 loop: CASSYSIGGEAFF. CDR3 bases: TGTGCCAGCAGTTACTCGATTGGGGGCGAAGCTTTCTTT.

The chain has TRBV9 and TRBJ2-1, with TRBD2 matching 9 bases. Germline CDR1 and CDR2: SGDLS and YYNGEE. The CDR3 contains 17 residues. Losses at the gene ends were 0 bases for V and 7 bases for J; bases not matched to a gene: 11. The CDR3 sequence is CASSVVGGRAFGNEQFF. The CDR3 bases are TGTGCCAGCAGCGTAGTTGGCGGGAGGGCCTTTGGGAATGAGCAGTTCTTC.

The chain is built from TRBV6-5 and TRBJ2-7; TRBD1 is a possible D gene (5 bases). Germline lookup yields CDR1 MNHEY and CDR2 SVGAGI. Trimming took off 2 bases at V and 6 bases at J, with 14 bases between the two ends. This CDR3 spans 14 amino acids. The CDR3: CASSYGAGLSEQYF. Here the CDR3 DNA reads TGTGCCAGCAGTTACGGGGCAGGGCTGAGCGAGCAGTACTTC.

This chain uses TRBV5-4 with TRBJ2-5, with 9 bases identical to TRBD2. V lost 8 bases to trimming and J lost 4 bases; unmatched junction nucleotides: 3. CDR1 SGHNT and CDR2 YYREEE come from the germline V gene (reference sequence). The CDR3 has 12 residues. The CDR3 spells CASSGSRETQYF. Written as DNA, the CDR3 is TGTGCCAGTAGCGGGAGTCGAGAGACCCAGTACTTC. The full variable domain, in which reference TRBV5-4 and TRBJ2-5 provide the parts outside the CDR3, is ETGVTQSPTHLIKTRGQQVTLRCSSQSGHNTVSWYQQALGQGPQFIFQYYREEENGRGNFPPRFSGLQFPNYSSELNVNALELDDSALYLCASSGSRETQYFGPGTRLLVL.

The chain carries TRBV19 and TRBJ2-1; 11 bases line up with TRBD1. The CDR3 spans 16 residues. Losses at the gene ends were 3 bases for V and 6 bases for J; bases not matched to a gene: 7. CDR1 is LNHDA and CDR2 is SQIVND in the germline V gene (reference sequence). The CDR3, as DNA: TGTGCCAGTAGTATTGGAGCGGGACAGGGGGTCAATGAGCAGTTCTTC. Protein sequence: CASSIGAGQGVNEQFF. Drawing the rest from reference TRBV19 and TRBJ2-1, the complete variable domain is DGGITQSPKYLFRKEGQNVTLSCEQNLNHDAMYWYRQDPGQGLRLIYYSQIVNDFQKGDIAEGYSVSREKKESFPLTVTSAQKNPTAFYLCASSIGAGQGVNEQFFGPGTRLTVL.

The chain combines TRBV5-1 with TRBJ2-7, with a tentative D call TRBD2 (5 bases). The CDR3 is 13 residues long. The germline gives CDR1 SGHRS, CDR2 YFSETQ. Trimming took off 6 bases at V and 4 bases at J, with 14 bases between the two ends. The CDR3 protein is CASTTPSGYEQYF. CDR3 DNA: TGCGCCAGCACAACCCCGAGCGGATACGAGCAGTACTTC.

The gene calls are TRBV27 and TRBJ2-1; 12 nucleotides match TRBD2. The CDR3 contains 15 residues. Germline V lookup: CDR1 MNHEY, CDR2 SMNVEV (reference sequence). J was trimmed by 4 bases and V by 3 bases; bases with no gene match: 1. DNA of the CDR3: TGTGCCAGCAGTTTGCTAGCGGGAGGGTACAATGAGCAGTTCTTC. Translation gives CASSLLAGGYNEQFF.

By share, this clone counts as medium-sized. The sample has other DNA sequences that encode this CDR3 too. The chain joins TRBV6-5 to TRBJ1-2; tentatively, D is TRBD1 (5 bases). The germline gives CDR1 MNHEY, CDR2 SVGAGI. This CDR3 region has 14 residues. V was shortened by 2 bases and J by 4 bases, with 11 bases between the two germline ends. Here the CDR3 DNA reads TGTGCCAGCAGTTACGGGGCAGGCCTCTATGGCTACACCTTC. Amino acid sequence: CASSYGAGLYGYTF.

V gene TRBV3-1 (or the pseudogene TRBV3-2) combines with J gene TRBJ2-3, with 7 positions matching TRBD2. V was pared by 1 base and J by 0 bases, with 4 bases of the junction left unmatched. Germline lookup yields CDR1 LGHDT and CDR2 YNNKEL (reference sequence). The CDR3 totals 16 residues. The CDR3 loop is CASSQALAVSTDTQYF. In DNA form, the CDR3 reads TGTGCCAGCAGCCAAGCTCTAGCGGTCAGCACAGATACGCAGTATTTT.

This clone qualifies as hyperexpanded. V gene TRBV28 combines with J gene TRBJ2-7, with 7 nucleotides matching TRBD2. Trimming removed 7 bases from V and 2 bases from J; junction bases left unmatched: 5. CDR1 and CDR2 (germline): MDHEN, SYDVKM. The CDR3 spans 13 residues. The CDR3 coding sequence is TGTGCCAGCACCCCCGGGACTACCTACGAGCAGTACTTC. Its protein product is CASTPGTTYEQYF. Full variable domain (outside the CDR3, taken from reference TRBV28 and TRBJ2-7): DVKVTQSSRYLVKRTGEKVFLECVQDMDHENMFWYRQDPGLGLRLIYFSYDVKMKEKGDIPEGYSVSREKKERFSLILESASTNQTSMYLCASTPGTTYEQYFGPGTRLTVT.